A selection of T cell receptor beta chains follows, all from one sample in a study of shared clonotypes between healthy human individuals. Libraries were prepared by immunoSEQ multiplex PCR; TCRdb keeps only in-frame clonotypes and omits some of them. The sample has around 600,000 clones; 97% are singletons. The specimen was naive CD4+ T cells sorted from blood. The receptors derive from a woman in her thirties in good health. The CDR3 runs from the conserved cysteine through the conserved F or W. The order of the fields is CDR3 protein, CDR3 DNA, J gene, V gene, D gene, clone size. A D gene is named only where the DNA matches it firmly. Size values are once, few and many counts, or a class for expanded clones, and some rows have none.

CDR3: CASSQPGQYSEGTYEQYF
DNA: TGTGCCAGCAGCCAGCCGGGACAATATTCAGAGGGAACCTACGAGCAGTACTTC
J: TRBJ2-7
V: TRBV14
D: NA
size: NA

CDR3: CAISDGNQPQHF
DNA: TGTGCCATCAGTGATGGCAATCAGCCCCAGCATTTT
J: TRBJ1-5
V: TRBV10-3
D: NA
size: NA

CDR3: CASSRDRDYSYEQYF
DNA: TGTGCCAGCAGTCGAGACCGGGACTACTCCTACGAGCAGTACTTC
J: TRBJ2-7
V: TRBV6-5
D: TRBD2
size: NA

CDR3: CASSGEVRTDTQYF
DNA: TGTGCCAGCAGCGGGGAGGTCCGCACAGATACGCAGTATTTT
J: TRBJ2-3
V: TRBV6-4
D: NA
size: NA

CDR3: CAISESPLGNTEAFF
DNA: TGTGCCATCAGTGAGTCCCCCCTGGGGAACACTGAAGCTTTCTTT
J: TRBJ1-1
V: TRBV10-3
D: NA
size: NA

CDR3: CASRWDRASGYTF
DNA: TGTGCCAGTAGGTGGGACAGGGCAAGTGGCTACACCTTC
J: TRBJ1-2
V: TRBV19
D: TRBD1
size: NA

CDR3: CASSRGRAGEQYF
DNA: TGCGCCAGCAGCCGCGGGAGGGCCGGCGAGCAGTACTTC
J: TRBJ2-7
V: TRBV5-1
D: TRBD2
size: NA

CDR3: CASSQDLPGGRQTQYF
DNA: TGCGCCAGCAGCCAAGATCTTCCAGGCGGGAGGCAGACCCAGTACTTC
J: TRBJ2-5
V: TRBV4-1
D: TRBD2
size: NA

CDR3: CASSLAAASGNGLPPYEQYF
DNA: TGTGCCAGCAGCTTAGCGGCAGCTAGCGGGAATGGCCTTCCCCCCTACGAGCAGTACTTC
J: TRBJ2-7
V: TRBV7-8
D: TRBD2
size: once

CDR3: CASSVDLSGRLIEQFF
DNA: TGTGCCAGCAGCGTAGATCTTAGCGGGAGGTTGATTGAGCAGTTCTTC
J: TRBJ2-1
V: TRBV9
D: TRBD2
size: NA

CDR3: CASTPGGTASYEQYF
DNA: TGTGCCAGCACCCCCGGGGGGACAGCCTCCTACGAGCAGTACTTC
J: TRBJ2-7
V: TRBV5-5
D: NA
size: NA

CDR3: CSVEEATGRSDTQYF
DNA: TGCAGCGTTGAAGAGGCCACAGGGAGGTCAGATACGCAGTATTTT
J: TRBJ2-3
V: TRBV29-1
D: NA
size: NA

CDR3: CASQTGASGNTEAFF
DNA: TGTGCCAGCCAGACGGGGGCGTCGGGAAACACTGAAGCTTTCTTT
J: TRBJ1-1
V: TRBV18
D: NA
size: NA

CDR3: CSVGGSGNSPLHF
DNA: TGCAGCGTCGGGGGGTCGGGGAATTCACCCCTCCACTTT
J: TRBJ1-6
V: TRBV29-1
D: NA
size: NA

CDR3: CASSGPSATNEKLFF
DNA: TGTGCCAGTAGTGGCCCTTCGGCTACTAATGAAAAACTGTTTTTT
J: TRBJ1-4
V: TRBV19
D: NA
size: NA

CDR3: CASSSHAVRGTDTQYF
DNA: TGTGCCAGCAGTTCCCACGCCGTCCGGGGCACAGATACGCAGTATTTT
J: TRBJ2-3
V: TRBV28
D: NA
size: NA

CDR3: CASSLRGGRAIGELFF
DNA: TGTGCCAGTAGCCTACGAGGCGGGAGGGCCATCGGGGAGCTGTTTTTT
J: TRBJ2-2
V: TRBV19
D: TRBD2
size: NA

CDR3: CASSFVLNTGELFF
DNA: TGTGCCAGCAGTTTCGTGCTGAACACCGGGGAGCTGTTTTTT
J: TRBJ2-2
V: TRBV28
D: NA
size: NA

CDR3: CASSYEAENTGELFF
DNA: TGTGCCAGCAGTTACGAGGCGGAAAACACCGGGGAGCTGTTTTTT
J: TRBJ2-2
V: TRBV6-5
D: NA
size: NA

CDR3: CASSDSRGAWGYTF
DNA: TGTGCCAGCAGCGACAGTAGAGGTGCCTGGGGCTACACCTTC
J: TRBJ1-2
V: TRBV11-1
D: NA
size: NA

CDR3: CASSLGSNTDTQYF
DNA: TGTGCCAGCAGCTTAGGGAGCAACACAGATACGCAGTATTTT
J: TRBJ2-3
V: TRBV7-9
D: NA
size: NA

CDR3: CASSDEGGRGRLAGAYEQYF
DNA: TGTGCCAGCAGTGATGAGGGCGGCAGGGGGCGACTAGCGGGAGCCTACGAGCAGTACTTC
J: TRBJ2-7
V: TRBV6-1
D: TRBD2
size: NA

CDR3: CASTAQDNLRNYGYTF
DNA: TGTGCCAGTACCGCACAGGATAACCTAAGAAACTATGGCTACACCTTC
J: TRBJ1-2
V: TRBV19
D: NA
size: NA

CDR3: CASSARLGGSSSGNTIYF
DNA: TGTGCCAGTAGTGCCCGGTTGGGCGGATCCAGCTCTGGAAACACCATATATTTT
J: TRBJ1-3
V: TRBV19
D: NA
size: NA

CDR3: CAIFQGVGSGNEQFF
DNA: TGTGCCATCTTTCAGGGGGTGGGTTCGGGCAATGAGCAGTTCTTC
J: TRBJ2-1
V: TRBV10-3
D: TRBD1
size: NA

CDR3: CASSFLPFSTDTQYF
DNA: TGTGCCAGCAGTTTCTTACCCTTTAGCACAGATACGCAGTATTTT
J: TRBJ2-3
V: TRBV28
D: NA
size: NA

CDR3: CSVWEGWNTEAFF
DNA: TGCAGCGTTTGGGAGGGGTGGAACACTGAAGCTTTCTTT
J: TRBJ1-1
V: TRBV29-1
D: NA
size: NA

CDR3: CASSLSRETGELFF
DNA: TGCGCCAGCAGCTTGAGCAGGGAAACCGGGGAGCTGTTTTTT
J: TRBJ2-2
V: TRBV5-1
D: NA
size: NA

CDR3: CASSQEPPGNANTGELFF
DNA: TGCGCCAGCAGCCAAGAACCCCCGGGAAACGCGAACACCGGGGAGCTGTTTTTT
J: TRBJ2-2
V: TRBV4-1
D: NA
size: NA

CDR3: CASRTGFNEQFF
DNA: TGTGCCAGCAGGACAGGGTTCAATGAGCAGTTCTTC
J: TRBJ2-1
V: TRBV28
D: TRBD1
size: NA

CDR3: CASSPGPLLMNTEAFF
DNA: TGTGCCAGCAGTCCGGGGCCTCTGCTAATGAACACTGAAGCTTTCTTT
J: TRBJ1-1
V: TRBV27
D: NA
size: NA

CDR3: CASSFRDHGGYYGYTF
DNA: TGTGCCAGCAGCTTCAGGGATCACGGCGGGTACTATGGCTACACCTTC
J: TRBJ1-2
V: TRBV5-4
D: NA
size: NA

CDR3: CASSQMTGPYGYTF
DNA: TGTGCCAGCAGTCAGATGACAGGGCCGTATGGCTACACCTTC
J: TRBJ1-2
V: TRBV6-5
D: TRBD1
size: NA

CDR3: CASSSGQGAPISPLHF
DNA: TGTGCCAGCAGTTCTGGACAGGGGGCGCCGATTTCACCCCTCCACTTT
J: TRBJ1-6
V: TRBV28
D: TRBD1
size: NA

CDR3: CASRSGLSVYNSPLHF
DNA: TGTGCCAGCAGATCCGGCCTCTCGGTTTATAATTCACCCCTCCACTTT
J: TRBJ1-6
V: TRBV7-8
D: NA
size: NA

CDR3: CAIRSNPGELFF
DNA: TGTGCCATCCGAAGTAACCCCGGGGAGCTGTTTTTT
J: TRBJ2-2
V: TRBV10-3
D: NA
size: NA

CDR3: CASSQVRGGRGGYEQYF
DNA: TGCGCCAGCAGCCAAGTGCGGGGAGGGAGGGGGGGGTACGAGCAGTACTTC
J: TRBJ2-7
V: TRBV4-1
D: NA
size: NA

CDR3: CASSRGQGARNEQFF
DNA: TGTGCCAGCAGTCGGGGACAGGGGGCGCGGAATGAGCAGTTCTTC
J: TRBJ2-1
V: TRBV2
D: TRBD1
size: NA

CDR3: CASSQEASVGLAGGEQYF
DNA: TGCGCCAGCAGCCAAGAGGCAAGTGTGGGACTAGCGGGAGGCGAGCAGTACTTC
J: TRBJ2-7
V: TRBV4-1
D: TRBD2
size: NA

CDR3: CASSGRTGLGNTEAFF
DNA: TGTGCCAGCAGCGGGAGGACAGGGCTGGGAAACACTGAAGCTTTCTTT
J: TRBJ1-1
V: TRBV7-9
D: TRBD1
size: NA

CDR3: CATFQGRNTEAFF
DNA: TGTGCCACTTTTCAGGGGCGGAACACTGAAGCTTTCTTT
J: TRBJ1-1
V: TRBV2
D: NA
size: NA

CDR3: CASPPGTGGSYEQYF
DNA: TGTGCCAGCCCCCCTGGGACAGGGGGCTCCTACGAGCAGTACTTC
J: TRBJ2-7
V: TRBV28
D: TRBD1
size: NA